This TCR beta chain was obtained from a study of cytomegalovirus exposure and HLA in healthy donors. Study findings and constraints: Analyzed later, association rates of TCRs varied across HLA loci, with DRB1 most and HLA-C fewest. Indistinguishability led to the exclusion of some V segments, TRBV6-2 and TRBV6-3 included. Cytomegalovirus status, reportedly, was diagnosed with high specificity and sensitivity by the classifier. For most TCR beta V segments, an earlier analysis put the productive rate at about 90% or about 30% of the time.

Points on this clone: The antigen is unknown.

CDR3 size: 15 residues. Germline V gives CDR1 LNHDA, CDR2 SQIVND (reference sequence). Trimming removed 5 bases from V and 3 bases from J, with 17 bases in between. PCR involved 60 Vbeta and 13 Jbeta primers. Measured with immunoSEQ multiplex PCR; TCRdb has only the in-frame clones, and not every one. The repertoire holds more than 100,000 clones, with approximately 78% as singletons. This clonotype was obtained from a woman in her 50s in good health and CMV-seropositive. V is TRBV19 and J is TRBJ2-7; TRBD2 is a possible D gene (6 bases). Sequenced input: PBMCs. CDR3 loop: CASSPAGRSLYEQYF. The CDR3 coding sequence is TGTGCCAGTAGTCCCGCGGGACGGTCCCTCTACGAGCAGTACTTC.